Included here is one TCR beta chain sequence, with context. This entry belongs to a study of blood T cell repertoires in COVID-19. Produced via immunoSEQ multiplex PCR; TCRdb's table is partial and in-frame only. The sample shows about 59,000 clones, approximately 79% of them seen only once. The junction had 4 bases not matched to a gene; V was cut back by 5 bases and J by 2 bases. The V gene's germline CDR1 is MDHEN and CDR2 SYDVKM. CDR3 length: 15 residues. V gene TRBV28 combines with J gene TRBJ2-3; 10 positions match TRBD1. The sequenced sample consisted of peripheral blood. The receptor comes from a human donor in a cohort sampled during active COVID-19. CDR3 DNA sequence: TGTGCCAGCAGTCCAGGGACAGGGGACACAGATACGCAGTATTTT. Its translation is CASSPGTGDTDTQYF. The complete variable domain, with remaining parts taken from reference TRBV28 and TRBJ2-3, reads DVKVTQSSRYLVKRTGEKVFLECVQDMDHENMFWYRQDPGLGLRLIYFSYDVKMKEKGDIPEGYSVSREKKERFSLILESASTNQTSMYLCASSPGTGDTDTQYFGPGTRLTVL.